The 9 T cell receptor beta chains below were found in one sample sequenced in a study of blood T cell repertoires in COVID-19. Profiling relied on immunoSEQ multiplex PCR, and the TCRdb table lists in-frame clones only, not all of them. The table includes around 170,000 clones, over 80% detected once. The sequencing input was peripheral blood. The receptor set was obtained from a woman aged 35 to 49 with acute or convalescent COVID-19.

This clone is a singleton in its sample. This chain links TRBV18 with TRBJ2-7; D is possibly TRBD2 (5 bases). CDR3 length: 14 residues. Germline V CDR1 and CDR2: KGHSH, LQKENI. Deletions cut 6 bases from V and 2 bases from J, with 14 bases between. In DNA form, the CDR3 reads TGTGCCAGCTCTCCTCGGGAAGGGCCCTACGAGCAGTACTTC. Translated, it gives CASSPREGPYEQYF.

This chain links TRBV12-3 or TRBV12-4 with TRBJ1-6, with D possibly TRBD1 on 6 matching bases. V dropped 7 bases and J dropped 7 bases, with 11 bases sitting between them. This CDR3 has 13 amino acids. For the CDR3, the DNA is TGTGCCAGCAAACAGGGCCGCAATTCACCCCTCCACTTT. This gives the protein CASKQGRNSPLHF.

The J gene is TRBJ1-1, the V gene TRBV2; 11 nucleotides agree with TRBD1. This CDR3 contains 15 residues. Trimming at V came to 7 bases and at J to 5 bases, leaving 9 bases not matched to a gene. Germline CDR1 SNHLY, CDR2 FYNNEI. CDR3 DNA sequence: TGTGCCAGCACCGAGGGAGGACAGGGGGCGACTGAAGCTTTCTTT. Its protein product is CASTEGGQGATEAFF.

The V call is TRBV5-1, the J call TRBJ1-6; no definite D call. Germline CDR1 SGHRS, CDR2 YFSETQ. The CDR3 spans 13 residues. Deletions cut 0 bases from V and 7 bases from J, with 5 bases between. The CDR3 protein is CASSLDRNSPLHF. As DNA, the CDR3 is TGCGCCAGCAGCTTGGACAGAAATTCACCCCTCCACTTT. The full variable domain, rest sourced from reference TRBV5-1 and TRBJ1-6, is KAGVTQTPRYLIKTRGQQVTLSCSPISGHRSVSWYQQTPGQGLQFLFEYFSETQRNKGNFPGRFSGRQFSNSRSEMNVSTLELGDSALYLCASSLDRNSPLHFGNGTRLTVT.

V is TRBV5-1 and J is TRBJ2-1, with D possibly TRBD2 on 5 matching bases. The length of the CDR3 is 13 residues. The V end was cut by 6 bases, the J end by 0 bases, with 7 bases between. Looked up from germline, CDR1 is SGHRS and CDR2 is YFSETQ. CDR3 DNA sequence: TGCGCCAGCACGAGGGACTCCTACAATGAGCAGTTCTTC. Protein: CASTRDSYNEQFF.

The V call is TRBV5-1, the J call TRBJ2-6, with D possibly being TRBD2 (6 bases). The V end was cut by 1 base, the J end by 2 bases, with 16 bases between. The length of the CDR3 is 18 residues. Germline V gene lookup returns CDR1 SGHRS and CDR2 YFSETQ. The CDR3 region is CASSLSSPTGAGANVLTF. CDR3 nucleotides: TGCGCCAGCAGCTTGTCCTCCCCCACGGGGGCTGGGGCCAACGTCCTGACTTTC. The whole variable domain, remainder taken from reference TRBV5-1 and TRBJ2-6, is KAGVTQTPRYLIKTRGQQVTLSCSPISGHRSVSWYQQTPGQGLQFLFEYFSETQRNKGNFPGRFSGRQFSNSRSEMNVSTLELGDSALYLCASSLSSPTGAGANVLTFGAGSRLTVL.

The chain couples TRBV7-9 to TRBJ1-2, with 7 bases fitting TRBD1. Germline V CDR1 and CDR2: SEHNR, FQNEAQ (reference sequence). This CDR3 is 15 amino acids long. Germline trimming cut 3 bases from V and 3 bases from J; bases unmatched to any gene: 7. The CDR3 region is CASSFGTEAYYGYTF. For the CDR3, the DNA is TGTGCCAGCAGCTTTGGGACAGAGGCTTACTATGGCTACACCTTC.

This clone was found once. The V and J genes are TRBV19 and TRBJ2-1, with TRBD1 matching 8 bases. The CDR3 totals 14 residues. CDR1 LNHDA and CDR2 SQIVND come from the germline V gene (reference sequence). The V segment lost 6 bases and the J segment 7 bases; nucleotides outside the gene matches: 8. As DNA, the CDR3 is TGTGCCAGTAGACCCAGGGGGCTAGGGAATGAGCAGTTCTTC. It specifies CASRPRGLGNEQFF.

This clone has only a few counts. The chain carries TRBV6-5 and TRBJ1-1; D is possibly TRBD1 (6 bases). V dropped 6 bases and J dropped 4 bases, with 9 bases sitting between them. Per germline, CDR1 MNHEY and CDR2 SVGAGI. This CDR3 is built from 12 residues. CDR3 nucleotide sequence: TGTGCCAGCAGCGGACAGCTCACTGAAGCTTTCTTT. It yields the protein CASSGQLTEAFF.